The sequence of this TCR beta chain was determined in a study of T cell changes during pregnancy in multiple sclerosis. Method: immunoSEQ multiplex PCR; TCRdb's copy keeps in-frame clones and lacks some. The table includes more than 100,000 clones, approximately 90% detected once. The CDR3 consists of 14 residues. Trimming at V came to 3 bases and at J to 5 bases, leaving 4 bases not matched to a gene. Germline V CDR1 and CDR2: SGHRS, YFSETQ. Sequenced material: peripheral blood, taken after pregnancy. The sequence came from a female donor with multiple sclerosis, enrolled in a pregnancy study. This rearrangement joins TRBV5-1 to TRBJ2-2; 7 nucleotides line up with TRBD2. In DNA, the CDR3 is TGCGCCAGCAGCTCAACTAGCGATACCGGGGAGCTGTTTTTT. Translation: CASSSTSDTGELFF.